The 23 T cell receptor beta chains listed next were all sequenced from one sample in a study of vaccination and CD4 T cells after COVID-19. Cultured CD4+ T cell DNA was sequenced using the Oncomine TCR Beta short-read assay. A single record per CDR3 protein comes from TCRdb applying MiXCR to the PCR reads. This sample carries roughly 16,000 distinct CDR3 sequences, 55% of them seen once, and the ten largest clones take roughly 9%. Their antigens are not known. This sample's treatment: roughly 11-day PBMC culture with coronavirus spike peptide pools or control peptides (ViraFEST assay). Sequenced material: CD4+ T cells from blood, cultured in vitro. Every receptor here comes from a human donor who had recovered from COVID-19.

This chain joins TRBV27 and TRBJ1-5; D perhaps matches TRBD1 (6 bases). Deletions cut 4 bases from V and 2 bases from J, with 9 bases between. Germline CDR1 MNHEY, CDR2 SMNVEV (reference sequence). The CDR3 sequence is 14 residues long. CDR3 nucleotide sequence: TGTGCCAGCAGTTGGGCAGGGGGCAATCAGCCCCAGCATTTT. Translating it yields CASSWAGGNQPQHF.

The DNA for the CDR3 is TGTGCCAGCAGTTTAGGCGGGACTCAGGGCTATGGCTACACCTTC. Amino acids: CASSLGGTQGYGYTF. This chain uses TRBV28 with TRBJ1-2, with D possibly TRBD1 on 5 matching bases. CDR3 length: 15 residues. Germline V gene data show CDR1 as MDHEN and CDR2 as SYDVKM. V shed 2 bases and J shed 4 bases, with 14 bases lying between them.

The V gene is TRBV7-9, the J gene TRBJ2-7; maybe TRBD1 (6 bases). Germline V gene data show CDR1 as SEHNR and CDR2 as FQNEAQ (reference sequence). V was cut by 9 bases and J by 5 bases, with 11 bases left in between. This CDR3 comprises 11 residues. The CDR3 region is CASQQGHEQYF. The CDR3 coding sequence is TGTGCCAGTCAACAGGGCCACGAGCAGTACTTC. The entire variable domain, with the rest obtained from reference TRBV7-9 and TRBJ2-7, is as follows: DTGVSQNPRHKITKRGQNVTFRCDPISEHNRLYWYRQTLGQGPEFLTYFQNEAQLEKSRLLSDRFSAERPKGSFSTLEIQRTEQGDSAMYLCASQQGHEQYFGPGTRLTVT.

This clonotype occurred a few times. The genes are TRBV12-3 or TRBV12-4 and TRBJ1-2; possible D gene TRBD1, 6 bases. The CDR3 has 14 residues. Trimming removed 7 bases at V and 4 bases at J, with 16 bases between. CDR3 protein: CASKRGDGFYGYTF. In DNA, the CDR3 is TGTGCCAGCAAAAGGGGGGATGGGTTCTATGGCTACACCTTC.

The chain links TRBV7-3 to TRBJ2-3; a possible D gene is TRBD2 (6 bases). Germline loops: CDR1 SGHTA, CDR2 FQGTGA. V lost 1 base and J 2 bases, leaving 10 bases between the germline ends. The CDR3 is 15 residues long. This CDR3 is CASSLKAGPTDTQYF. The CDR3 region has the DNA TGTGCCAGCAGCTTAAAAGCGGGCCCCACAGATACGCAGTATTTT.

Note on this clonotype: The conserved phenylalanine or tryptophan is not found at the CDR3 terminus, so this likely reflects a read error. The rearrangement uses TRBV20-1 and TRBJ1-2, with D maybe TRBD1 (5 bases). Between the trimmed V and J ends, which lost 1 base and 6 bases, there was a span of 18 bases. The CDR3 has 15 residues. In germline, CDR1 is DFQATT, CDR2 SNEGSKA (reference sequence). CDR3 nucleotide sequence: TGCAGTGCTAGAGTCTCCGGAGGGGTCCCCGATGGCTACACCCTC. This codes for CSARVSGGVPDGYTL.

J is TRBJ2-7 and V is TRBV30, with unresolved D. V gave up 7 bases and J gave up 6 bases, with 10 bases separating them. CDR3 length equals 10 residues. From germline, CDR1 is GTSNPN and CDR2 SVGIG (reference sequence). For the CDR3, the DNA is TGTGCCTTCTCCCGTGGCGAGCAGTACTTC. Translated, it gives CAFSRGEQYF.

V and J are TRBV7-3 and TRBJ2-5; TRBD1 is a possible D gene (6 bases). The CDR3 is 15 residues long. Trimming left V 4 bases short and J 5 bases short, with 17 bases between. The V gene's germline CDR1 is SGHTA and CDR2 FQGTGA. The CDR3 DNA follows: TGTGCCAGCAGCTCACAGGGTTCGGAATGGGAGACCCAGTACTTC. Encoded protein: CASSSQGSEWETQYF.

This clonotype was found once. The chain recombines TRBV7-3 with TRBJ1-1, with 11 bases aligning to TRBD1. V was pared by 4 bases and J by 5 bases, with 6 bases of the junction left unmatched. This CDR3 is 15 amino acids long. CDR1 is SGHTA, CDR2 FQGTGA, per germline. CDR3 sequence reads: CASSSGTGGLTEAFF. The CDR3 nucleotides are TGTGCCAGCAGCTCAGGGACAGGGGGGTTGACTGAAGCTTTCTTT.

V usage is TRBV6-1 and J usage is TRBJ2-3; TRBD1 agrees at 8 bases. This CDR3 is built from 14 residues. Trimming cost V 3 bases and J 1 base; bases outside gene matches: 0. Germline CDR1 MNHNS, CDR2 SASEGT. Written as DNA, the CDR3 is TGTGCCAGCAGTGAGGACAGGGGCACAGATACGCAGTATTTT. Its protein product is CASSEDRGTDTQYF.

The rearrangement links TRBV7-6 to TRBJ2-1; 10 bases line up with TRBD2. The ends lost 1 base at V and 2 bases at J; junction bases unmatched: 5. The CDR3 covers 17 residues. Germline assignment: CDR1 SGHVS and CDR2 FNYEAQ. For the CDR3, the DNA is TGTGCCAGCAGCTTAGAGTTCGGACTAGCGGCCTACAATGAGCAGTTCTTC. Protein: CASSLEFGLAAYNEQFF. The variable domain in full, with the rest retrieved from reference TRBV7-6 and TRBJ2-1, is GAGVSQSPRYKVTKRGQDVALRCDPISGHVSLYWYRQALGQGPEFLTYFNYEAQQDKSGLPNDRFSAERPEGSISTLTIQRTEQRDSAMYRCASSLEFGLAAYNEQFFGPGTRLTVL.

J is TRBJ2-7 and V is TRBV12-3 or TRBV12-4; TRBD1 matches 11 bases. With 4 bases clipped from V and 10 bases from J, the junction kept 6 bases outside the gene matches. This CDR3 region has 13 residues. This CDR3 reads CASSWGTGGKQYF. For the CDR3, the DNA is TGTGCCAGCAGTTGGGGGACAGGGGGGAAACAGTACTTC.

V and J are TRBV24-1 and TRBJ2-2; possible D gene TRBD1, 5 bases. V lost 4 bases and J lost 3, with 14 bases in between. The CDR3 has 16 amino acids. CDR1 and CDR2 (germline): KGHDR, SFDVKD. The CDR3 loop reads CATSDPARGDTGELFF. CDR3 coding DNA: TGTGCCACCAGTGACCCAGCTAGGGGCGACACCGGGGAGCTGTTTTTT.

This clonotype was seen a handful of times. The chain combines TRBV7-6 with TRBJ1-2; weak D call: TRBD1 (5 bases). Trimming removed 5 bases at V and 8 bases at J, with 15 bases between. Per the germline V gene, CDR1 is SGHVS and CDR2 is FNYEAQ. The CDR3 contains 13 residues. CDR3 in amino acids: CASSPPREIGYTF. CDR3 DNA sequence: TGTGCCAGCAGCCCCCCCAGGGAGATCGGCTACACCTTC.

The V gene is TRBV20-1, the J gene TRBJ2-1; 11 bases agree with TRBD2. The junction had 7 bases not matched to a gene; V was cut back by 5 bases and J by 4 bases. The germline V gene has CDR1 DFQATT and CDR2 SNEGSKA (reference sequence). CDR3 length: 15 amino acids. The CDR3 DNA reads TGCAGTGCTGTGCCCGGGACTAGCGGTTACAATGAGCAGTTCTTC. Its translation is CSAVPGTSGYNEQFF.

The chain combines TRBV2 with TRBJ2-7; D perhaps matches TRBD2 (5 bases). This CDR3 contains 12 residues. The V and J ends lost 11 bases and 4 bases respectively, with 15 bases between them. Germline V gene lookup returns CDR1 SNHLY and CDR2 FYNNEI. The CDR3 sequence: CASGGSVYEQYF. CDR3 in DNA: TGTGCCTCCGGCGGTAGCGTATACGAGCAGTACTTC.

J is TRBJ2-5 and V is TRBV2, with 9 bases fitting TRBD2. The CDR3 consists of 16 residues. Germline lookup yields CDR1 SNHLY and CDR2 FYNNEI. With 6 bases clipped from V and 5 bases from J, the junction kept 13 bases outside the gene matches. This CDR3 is CASRETSGLSGETQYF. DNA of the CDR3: TGTGCCAGCAGGGAGACTAGCGGCCTCTCAGGGGAGACCCAGTACTTC.

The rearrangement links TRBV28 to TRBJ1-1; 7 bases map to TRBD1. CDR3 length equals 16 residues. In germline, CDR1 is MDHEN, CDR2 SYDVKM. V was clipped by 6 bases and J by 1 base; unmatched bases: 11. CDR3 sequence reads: CASSPPLGQTNTEAFF. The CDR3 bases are TGTGCCAGCAGCCCCCCTCTGGGACAGACGAACACTGAAGCTTTCTTT.

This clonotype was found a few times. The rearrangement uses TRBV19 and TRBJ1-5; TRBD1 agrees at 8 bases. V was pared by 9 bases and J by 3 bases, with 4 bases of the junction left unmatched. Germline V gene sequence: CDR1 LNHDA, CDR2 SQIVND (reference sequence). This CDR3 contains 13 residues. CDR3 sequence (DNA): TGTGCCAGCGGACAGGGCCTCAATCAGCCCCAGCATTTT. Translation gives CASGQGLNQPQHF.

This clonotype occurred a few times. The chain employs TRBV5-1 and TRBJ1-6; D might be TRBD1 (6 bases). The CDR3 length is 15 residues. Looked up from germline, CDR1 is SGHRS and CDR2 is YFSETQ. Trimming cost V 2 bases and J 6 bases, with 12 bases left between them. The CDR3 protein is CASSLMTGVNSPLHF. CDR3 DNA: TGCGCCAGCAGCTTAATGACAGGTGTTAATTCACCCCTCCACTTT.

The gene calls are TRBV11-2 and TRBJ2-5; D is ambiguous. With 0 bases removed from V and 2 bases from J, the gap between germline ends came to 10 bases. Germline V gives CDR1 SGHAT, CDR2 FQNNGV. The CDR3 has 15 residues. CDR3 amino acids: CASSLDRARQETQYF. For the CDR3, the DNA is TGTGCCAGCAGCTTAGATAGGGCCAGACAAGAGACCCAGTACTTC. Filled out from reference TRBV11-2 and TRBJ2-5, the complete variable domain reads EAGVAQSPRYKIIEKRQSVAFWCNPISGHATLYWYQQILGQGPKLLIQFQNNGVVDDSQLPKDRFSAERLKGVDSTLKIQPAKLEDSAVYLCASSLDRARQETQYFGPGTRLLVL.

The CDR3 DNA sequence: TGTGCCTGGAGTCACACAGGGAAGCAGTACTTC. It is translated as CAWSHTGKQYF. The chain links TRBV30 to TRBJ2-7; tentatively, D is TRBD1 (6 bases). CDR1 is GTSNPN, CDR2 SVGIG, per germline (reference sequence). The length of the CDR3 is 11 residues. V lost 2 bases to trimming and J lost 8 bases, with 10 bases between them. The variable domain in full, completed from reference TRBV30 and TRBJ2-7, reads SQTIHQWPATLVQPVGSPLSLECTVEGTSNPNLYWYRQAAGRGLQLLFYSVGIGQISSEVPQNLSASRPQDRQFILSSKKLLLSDSGFYLCAWSHTGKQYFGPGTRLTVT.

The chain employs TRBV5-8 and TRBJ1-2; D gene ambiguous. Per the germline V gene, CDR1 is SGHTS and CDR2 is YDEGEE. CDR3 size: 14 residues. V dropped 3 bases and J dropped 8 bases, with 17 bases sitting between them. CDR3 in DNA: TGTGCCAGCAGCTCCGGACGACCTCCCCGAGGCTACACCTTC. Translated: CASSSGRPPRGYTF.